These T cell receptor beta chains were read from a single sample in a study of response to subunit inactivated influenza vaccine. MiXCR was run by TCRdb on the RT-PCR reads, yielding one entry per CDR3 protein. The table lists about 700,000 distinct CDR3 sequences, 12% to 15% of them singletons, with about 7.6% in the top ten. The starting material was PBMCs from blood, obtained 14 to 15 days before vaccination. These TCRs come from a man aged 45-65 years who received an inactivated influenza vaccine. Each CDR3 is given without its conserved first and last residue.

9	TRBV20-1	SAPREFEQY
13	TRBV15	ATSRDMRAVNEQF
11	TRBV6-1	ASKRTGLNEQF
10	TRBV28	ASSSRGRGYT
11	TRBV11-2	ASSPQDRGTQY
11	TRBV4-3	ASSMREGNTIY
15	TRBV12-3/TRBV12-4	ASSLPIAGGPMYIQY
13	TRBV15	ATSRLRQGDYEQY
13	TRBV29-1	SVVGQGDFQETQY
12	TRBV20-1	SARGGGLVSPLH
12	TRBV27	ASSSTGRDYEQY
12	TRBV20-1	SVTRGPPYNEQF
15	TRBV29-1	SVEDAGGEWGYNEQF
13	TRBV14	ASSQDRAAYYGYT
14	TRBV6-2/TRBV6-3	ASSYSNAGGGSPLH
11	TRBV20-1	SGRRDRSSPLH
13	TRBV6-1	ANGLAGGLGETQY
11	TRBV29-1	SVRQGPPLNQY
13	TRBV25-1	ASNGPQETNYGYT
10	TRBV11-2	ASSLGRFEQF
14	TRBV5-1	ASSLEGGVNNTEAF
10	TRBV29-1	SVDGASREQY
14	TRBV25-1	ASSGTGTGYSYEQY
14	TRBV5-1	ASSLGGVGPLDEQF
11	TRBV15	ATSRGQGDGYT
10	TRBV7-2	ASSKRTGEAF
11	TRBV12-3/TRBV12-4	ASKLDGYNEQF